Following are 24 T cell receptor beta chains from one sample sequenced in a study of T cells in Graves' hyperthyroidism and ophthalmopathy. Authors of the study amplified TCR beta CDR3 regions from RNA transcripts. The HTBI set primed first-round TCR CDR3 RT-PCR. TCRdb ran MiXCR on the multiplex PCR reads and lists one entry per CDR3 protein. The sample holds around 350,000 distinct CDR3 sequences, about 14% seen once. Sample: blood. The receptors come from a woman in her twenties or thirties with Graves' ophthalmopathy.

This clonotype was found many times. V is TRBV12-3 or TRBV12-4 and J is TRBJ1-5; TRBD1 is a possible D gene (5 bases). Between the trimmed V and J ends, which lost 4 bases and 3 bases, there was a span of 10 bases. This CDR3 region has 14 residues. Here the CDR3 reads CASSYQGNNQPQHF. The CDR3 bases are TGTGCCAGCAGTTACCAGGGCAACAATCAGCCCCAGCATTTT.

In this sample, this clonotype turned up many times. The chain uses TRBV2 and TRBJ1-1; D call uncertain. The CDR3 sequence is 13 residues long. The V end lost 2 bases, the J end lost 2 bases, and 6 bases lay between the germline ends. The V gene's germline CDR1 is SNHLY and CDR2 FYNNEI. The chain's CDR3 is CASSEQSNTEAFF. The DNA for the CDR3 is TGTGCCAGCAGTGAACAGTCCAACACTGAAGCTTTCTTT.

This clonotype was observed many times. This chain links TRBV10-3 with TRBJ1-4; D gene unclear. Germline V gene lookup returns CDR1 ENHRY and CDR2 SYGVKD. Trimming removed 4 bases at V and 5 bases at J, with 17 bases between. The CDR3 runs 16 residues. Here the CDR3 DNA reads TGTGCCATCAGTGCGTCAGGTGCAACGACCAATGAAAAACTGTTTTTT. This codes for CAISASGATTNEKLFF.

There are many counts of this clonotype. The chain couples TRBV7-2 to TRBJ1-4, with a weak D call TRBD1 (5 bases). V was clipped by 4 bases and J by 6 bases, with 21 bases between them. The CDR3 loop spans 17 amino acids. Germline V gene data show CDR1 as SGHTA and CDR2 as FQGNSA. The CDR3 DNA reads as TGTGCCAGCAGCTCCCAGACGAAGCTCGACAGTGATGAAAAACTGTTTTTT. Its protein product is CASSSQTKLDSDEKLFF.

The chain combines TRBV6-1 with TRBJ1-3; D is perhaps TRBD1 (5 bases). Germline values: CDR1 MNHNS, CDR2 SASEGT. V gave up 11 bases and J gave up 4 bases, with 12 bases separating them. The CDR3 has 12 residues. CDR3 residues: CACSGSGNTIYF. The CDR3 DNA follows: TGTGCCTGCTCAGGGTCAGGAAACACCATATATTTT.

This clonotype was seen only a few times. J is TRBJ1-5 and V is TRBV5-6; no clear D. Germline CDR1 and CDR2: SGHDT and YYEEEE. The V end lost 2 bases, the J end lost 5 bases, and 17 bases lay between the germline ends. The CDR3 is 16 amino acids. The CDR3 sequence: CASSLYTAASYQPQHF. The CDR3 coding sequence is TGTGCCAGCAGCTTATATACAGCTGCTTCTTATCAGCCCCAGCATTTT.

This clonotype was counted at least ten times. The CDR3 protein is CSASSLDRDYTGELFF. The CDR3 bases are TGCAGTGCTAGTTCTCTGGACAGGGATTACACCGGGGAGCTGTTTTTT. The chain combines TRBV20-1 with TRBJ2-2, with 8 bases aligning to TRBD1. CDR1 is DFQATT, CDR2 SNEGSKA, per germline (reference sequence). The CDR3 sequence is 16 residues long. V dropped 3 bases and J dropped 3; count of bases not matched to a gene: 9.

This clonotype was seen at least ten times. The gene calls are TRBV20-1 and TRBJ1-2; D ambiguous. In germline, CDR1 is DFQATT, CDR2 SNEGSKA (reference sequence). The CDR3 is 15 residues long. V lost 1 base and J 2 bases, leaving 14 bases between the germline ends. The CDR3 bases are TGCAGTGCTAGAGGCCCGAGGAGCCCGAACTATGGCTACACCTTC. Its translation is CSARGPRSPNYGYTF.

This clonotype has only a few counts. This chain connects TRBV28 to TRBJ2-6; D not certain. CDR1 and CDR2 (germline): MDHEN, SYDVKM. The V and J ends lost 7 bases and 10 bases respectively, with 11 bases between them. The CDR3 extends over 12 amino acids. The CDR3, as DNA: TGTGCCAGCACCTCGGAACGTAACGTCCTGACTTTC. Translating gives CASTSERNVLTF.

At least ten counts were recorded for this clonotype. The rearrangement links TRBV2 to TRBJ1-6; D call uncertain. V lost 7 bases and J 6 bases, leaving 7 bases between the germline ends. CDR3 length: 12 residues. Germline values: CDR1 SNHLY, CDR2 FYNNEI. The CDR3 protein is CASKRANSPLHF. Here the CDR3 DNA reads TGTGCCAGCAAAAGGGCTAATTCACCCCTCCACTTT.

The V gene is TRBV20-1, the J gene TRBJ2-2; D uncertain. Germline CDR1 reads DFQATT; CDR2 reads SNEGSKA (reference sequence). Trimming shortened V by 3 bases and J by 8 bases, and 7 bases separated the two germline ends. The CDR3 consists of 11 residues. The CDR3 nucleotides read TGCAGTGCTAGGGGATCGGGGGAGCTGTTTTTT. This sequence encodes CSARGSGELFF.

This clonotype was seen ten or more times. The chain carries TRBV3-1 and TRBJ1-5, with D maybe TRBD1 (5 bases). Between the trimmed V and J ends, which lost 0 bases and 6 bases, there was a span of 15 bases. The CDR3 length is 16 residues. Germline loops: CDR1 LGHDT, CDR2 YNNKEL (reference sequence). The CDR3 loop is CASSQEGRGYGQPQHF. The CDR3 DNA reads TGTGCCAGCAGCCAAGAGGGACGGGGGTATGGTCAGCCCCAGCATTTT.

The V call is TRBV10-3, the J call TRBJ2-5; 9 positions match TRBD2. CDR1 ENHRY and CDR2 SYGVKD come from the germline V gene. The V and J ends lost 0 bases and 5 bases, in that order; junction bases with no gene match: 4. This CDR3 region has 15 residues. The CDR3 is CAISESRGGLETQYF. DNA of the CDR3: TGTGCCATCAGTGAGTCGCGGGGGGGCCTTGAGACCCAGTACTTC.

The chain joins TRBV11-2 to TRBJ2-2; 7 bases align to TRBD2. The CDR3 runs 14 residues. V lost 6 bases and J lost 5; bases outside the gene matches: 6. Germline V gene sequence: CDR1 SGHAT, CDR2 FQNNGV. CDR3 in DNA: TGTGCCAGCAGACTAGCGTTGGGGACCGGGGAGCTGTTTTTT. Amino acids: CASRLALGTGELFF.

At least ten counts were recorded for this clonotype. The rearrangement joins TRBV15 to TRBJ1-4; D unclear. CDR3 length: 16 residues. V lost 1 base and J 0 bases, leaving 9 bases between the germline ends. The germline V gene encodes CDR1 LNHNV and CDR2 YYDKDF (reference sequence). The DNA for the CDR3 is TGTGCCACCAGCAGAGGGACCGCGGCAACTAATGAAAAACTGTTTTTT. Protein sequence: CATSRGTAATNEKLFF.

This clonotype was seen many times. This chain links TRBV20-1 with TRBJ1-5; D might be TRBD1 (5 bases). The CDR3 totals 13 residues. The ends were cut back, 1 base at V and 6 bases at J, with 10 bases in the middle. The germline V gene encodes CDR1 DFQATT and CDR2 SNEGSKA (reference sequence). The CDR3 DNA reads TGCAGTGCTAGAGGGAGGGGTCGTCAGCCCCAGCATTTT. It encodes CSARGRGRQPQHF.

Turning to this clonotype: At one boundary the junction diverges from the germline segment, which might be a read error. The CDR3 nucleotides read TGTGCCAGCAGCTTAGATTCGGGTTCCTACAATGAGCCGTTCTTC. Amino acid sequence: CASSLDSGSYNEPFF. The V and J genes are TRBV7-9 and TRBJ2-1; the D is unclear. The CDR3 is 15 amino acids. Germline lookup yields CDR1 SEHNR and CDR2 FQNEAQ (reference sequence).

This clonotype was detected ten times or more. The chain recombines TRBV10-2 with TRBJ1-5; D not certain. CDR3 length: 16 residues. V lost 0 bases and J 5 bases, leaving 14 bases between the germline ends. Germline CDR1 is WSHSY and CDR2 is SAAADI. DNA for the CDR3: TGCGCCAGCAGTGAGTCCCTCCTGGGGAAGGATCAGCCCCAGCATTTT. Its translation is CASSESLLGKDQPQHF.

This clonotype was seen more than once but under ten times. V gene TRBV6-1 combines with J gene TRBJ1-1, with D unclear. V was shortened by 5 bases and J by 4 bases, with 23 bases between the two germline ends. Germline values: CDR1 MNHNS, CDR2 SASEGT. This CDR3 is 17 amino acids long. CDR3 nucleotide sequence: TGTGCCAGCAGTCCCCCCGTGGGCTCCTGGACGTTCACTGAAGCTTTCTTT. It codes for CASSPPVGSWTFTEAFF.

This clonotype has a count of ten or more. V and J are TRBV6-9 and TRBJ2-7, with D possibly matching TRBD2 (5 bases). This CDR3 has 15 amino acids. Trimming cost V 6 bases and J 0 bases, with 15 bases left between them. Per germline, CDR1 MNHGY and CDR2 SVAAGI. The CDR3 spells CASRPRGFCSYEQYF. For the CDR3, the DNA is TGTGCCAGCAGGCCACGCGGGTTCTGCTCCTACGAGCAGTACTTC.

CDR3 in DNA: TGTGCCAGCAGCGGAACCCTCCGGGACACCTCCTACGAGCAGTACTTC. Translating it yields CASSGTLRDTSYEQYF. The chain employs TRBV27 and TRBJ2-7, with D possibly matching TRBD1 (6 bases). The ends were cut back, 6 bases at V and 0 bases at J, with 18 bases in the middle. CDR3 length: 16 residues. From germline, CDR1 is MNHEY and CDR2 SMNVEV (reference sequence).

This clonotype was detected a few times. Compared with germline, one end of the junction differs, possibly owing to a read error. The chain is built from TRBV7-7 and TRBJ2-5; no firm D call. There are 14 residues in the CDR3. Germline assignment: CDR1 SSHAT and CDR2 FNYEAQ (reference sequence). The CDR3 DNA follows: TGTGCTAGCAGCAGTGCCGCGACCCTGAAGACCCAGTACTTC. Its translation: CASSSAATLKTQYF. Variable domain in full (rest from reference TRBV7-7 and TRBJ2-5): GAGVSQSPRYKVTKRGQDVTLRCDPISSHATLYWYQQALGQGPEFLTYFNYEAQPDKSGLPSDRFSAERPEGSISTLTIQRTEQRDSAMYRCASSSAATLKTQYFGPGTRLLVL.

This clonotype was picked up many times. The chain has TRBV11-2 and TRBJ2-5, with 11 nucleotides matching TRBD1. This CDR3 has 17 amino acids. Trimming removed 5 bases from V and 5 bases from J; junction bases left unmatched: 13. Germline CDR1 and CDR2: SGHAT and FQNNGV. CDR3 sequence: CASSQISGTGGLETQYF. As DNA, the CDR3 is TGTGCCAGCAGCCAGATCTCCGGGACAGGGGGTTTGGAGACCCAGTACTTC.

This clonotype was seen a handful of times. The chain has TRBV20-1 and TRBJ1-5; TRBD1 is a possible D gene (6 bases). The CDR3 is 14 residues long. With 2 bases removed from V and 0 bases from J, the gap between germline ends came to 8 bases. Germline V gives CDR1 DFQATT, CDR2 SNEGSKA (reference sequence). Here the CDR3 DNA reads TGCAGTGCTAGAAGGGGGGATAGCAATCAGCCCCAGCATTTT. Protein sequence: CSARRGDSNQPQHF.